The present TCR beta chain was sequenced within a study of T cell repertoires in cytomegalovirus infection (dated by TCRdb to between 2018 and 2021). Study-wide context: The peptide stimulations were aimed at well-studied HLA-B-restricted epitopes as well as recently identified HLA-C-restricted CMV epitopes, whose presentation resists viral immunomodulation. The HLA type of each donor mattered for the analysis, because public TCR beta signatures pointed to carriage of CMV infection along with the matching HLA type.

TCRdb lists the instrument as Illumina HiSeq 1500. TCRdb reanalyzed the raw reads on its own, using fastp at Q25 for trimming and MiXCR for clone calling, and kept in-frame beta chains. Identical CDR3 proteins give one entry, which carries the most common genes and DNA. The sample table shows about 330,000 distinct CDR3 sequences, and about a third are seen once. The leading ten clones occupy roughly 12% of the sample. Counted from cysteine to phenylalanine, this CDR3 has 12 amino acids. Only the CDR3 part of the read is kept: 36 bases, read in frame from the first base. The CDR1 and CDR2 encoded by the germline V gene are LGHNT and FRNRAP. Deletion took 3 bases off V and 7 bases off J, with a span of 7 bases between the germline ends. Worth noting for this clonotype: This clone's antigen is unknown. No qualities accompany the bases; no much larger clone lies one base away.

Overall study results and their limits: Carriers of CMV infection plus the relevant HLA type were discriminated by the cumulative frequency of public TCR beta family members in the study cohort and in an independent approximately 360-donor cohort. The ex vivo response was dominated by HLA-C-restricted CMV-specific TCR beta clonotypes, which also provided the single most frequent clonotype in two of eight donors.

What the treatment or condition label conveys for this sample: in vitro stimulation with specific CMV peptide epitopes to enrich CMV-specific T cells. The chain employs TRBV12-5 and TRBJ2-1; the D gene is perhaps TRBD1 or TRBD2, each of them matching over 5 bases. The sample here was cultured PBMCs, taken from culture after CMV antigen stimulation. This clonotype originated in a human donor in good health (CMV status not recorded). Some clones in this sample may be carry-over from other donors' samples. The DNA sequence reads TGTGCTAGTGGTTTATGGGGGAATGAGCAGTTCTTC. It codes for CASGLWGNEQFF.